These 20 T cell receptor beta chains came from one sample sequenced in a study of T-cell reconstitution after alpha-beta-depleted transplantation in children. Unique molecular identifiers were used to barcode this TCRbeta library. TCRdb used MiXCR to reprocess the PCR reads, holding one entry per CDR3 protein. The repertoire holds a few hundred thousand distinct CDR3 sequences, with about an eighth as singletons. The material sequenced was PBMCs, mostly from graft donor cells, taken 360 days after TCRalphabeta/CD19-depleted stem cell transplant. The receptors derive from a male patient younger than 18 who had a stem cell transplant for acute myeloid leukemia, so the T cells may come from the graft donor.

This clonotype was seen more than once but under ten times. This chain joins TRBV7-8 and TRBJ1-2, with D tentatively TRBD1 (5 bases). This CDR3 is 16 amino acids long. CDR1 and CDR2 from the germline V gene are SGHVS and FQNEAQ. V shed 0 bases and J shed 4 bases, with 15 bases lying between them. The CDR3 coding sequence is TGTGCCAGCAGCTTAGCGGTGGGGGAAAGATCCTATGGCTACACCTTC. Its protein is CASSLAVGERSYGYTF.

The rearrangement links TRBV9 to TRBJ2-3, with TRBD2 matching over 7 bases. Germline CDR1 is SGDLS and CDR2 is YYNGEE. Germline trimming cut 4 bases from V and 0 bases from J; bases unmatched to any gene: 14. The CDR3 extends over 18 amino acids. In DNA, the CDR3 is TGTGCCAGCAGCTCACGTCTATCCGCGGGACTAAGCACAGATACGCAGTATTTT. Amino acids: CASSSRLSAGLSTDTQYF.

This clonotype was recorded at least ten times. The chain carries TRBV6-2 or TRBV6-3 and TRBJ2-7, with 7 bases aligning to TRBD1. The CDR3 length is 15 residues. Germline values: CDR1 MNHEY, CDR2 SVGEGT. J lost 3 bases, V lost 7 bases, and 12 bases had no gene match. CDR3 nucleotides: TGTGCCAGCACCCCCTACGGGACAGTCAACTACGAGCAGTACTTC. Its protein is CASTPYGTVNYEQYF.

The chain links TRBV27 to TRBJ2-6; 10 bases are shared with TRBD1. This CDR3 comprises 14 residues. The ends lost 6 bases at V and 15 bases at J; junction bases unmatched: 11. CDR1 and CDR2 from the germline V gene are MNHEY and SMNVEV (reference sequence). This CDR3 reads CASSFGTGAPDLTF. Written as DNA, the CDR3 is TGTGCCAGCAGCTTCGGGACAGGGGCCCCGGACCTGACTTTC.

This clonotype was counted many times. V and J are TRBV29-1 and TRBJ2-7; 9 nucleotides match TRBD1. This CDR3 spans 12 amino acids. From germline, CDR1 is SQVTM and CDR2 ANQGSEA. V trimming: 6 bases; J trimming: 2 bases; junction bases outside the gene matches: 2. The CDR3 region is CSVGTGTYEQYF. DNA for the CDR3: TGCAGCGTGGGGACAGGGACCTACGAGCAGTACTTC.

This clonotype was detected a few times. The chain joins TRBV5-1 to TRBJ2-7; D is possibly TRBD2 (5 bases). Germline-derived CDR1 and CDR2 are SGHRS and YFSETQ. The ends were cut back, 4 bases at V and 3 bases at J, with 11 bases in the middle. This CDR3 comprises 13 residues. CDR3 residues: CASSAWTDYEQYF. For the CDR3, the DNA is TGCGCCAGCAGCGCATGGACTGACTACGAGCAGTACTTC.

The V and J genes are TRBV24-1 and TRBJ1-5, with a possible D match to TRBD1 (6 bases). Germline loops: CDR1 KGHDR, CDR2 SFDVKD. This CDR3 contains 15 residues. With 5 bases removed from V and 2 bases from J, the gap between germline ends came to 12 bases. The CDR3 loop reads CATSGTGNGNQPQHF. The CDR3 DNA reads as TGTGCCACCAGTGGTACAGGGAATGGCAATCAGCCCCAGCATTTT.

The chain carries TRBV6-5 and TRBJ1-6; the D gene is possibly TRBD1 (6 bases). Germline V CDR1 and CDR2: MNHEY, SVGAGI. This CDR3 spans 16 amino acids. Trimming took 0 bases from V and 1 from J, leaving 7 bases between them. CDR3 nucleotides: TGTGCCAGCAGTTACTCGAGGGGGTCCTATAATTCACCCCTCCACTTT. Translation gives CASSYSRGSYNSPLHF.

This clonotype was seen many times. The CDR3 DNA sequence: TGTGCCAGCAGTTTTGAGACTAGCGGGAGGTCATACGGCATTCAGTACTTC. It translates to CASSFETSGRSYGIQYF. The genes are TRBV28 and TRBJ2-4, with 13 bases identical to TRBD2. The germline V gene encodes CDR1 MDHEN and CDR2 SYDVKM. The CDR3 has 17 amino acids. After removal of 3 bases from V and 9 bases from J, the junction contained 11 bases not matched to a gene.

The chain has TRBV7-2 and TRBJ2-1; 7 nucleotides match TRBD2. This CDR3 region has 16 residues. CDR1 SGHTA and CDR2 FQGNSA come from the germline V gene. J was trimmed by 4 bases and V by 9 bases; bases with no gene match: 15. DNA for the CDR3: TGTGCCAGTAGTAACCGGGGCGGGAGAAGATACAATGAGCAGTTCTTC. Translated: CASSNRGGRRYNEQFF.

This clonotype has ten or more counts. This chain connects TRBV10-3 to TRBJ1-5; possible D gene TRBD1, 5 bases. Trimming pared 4 bases from V and 7 bases from J, leaving 20 bases between. The germline CDR1 and CDR2 sequences are ENHRY and SYGVKD. The CDR3 consists of 16 residues. The CDR3 is CAISAAATGPGQPQHF. Here the CDR3 DNA reads TGTGCCATCAGTGCGGCGGCTACAGGCCCGGGGCAGCCCCAGCATTTT.

The chain couples TRBV18 to TRBJ2-1; the match to TRBD2 covers 9 bases. The trim removed 0 bases at V and 8 bases at J, leaving 23 bases unmatched. CDR1 is KGHSH and CDR2 is LQKENI in the germline V gene. The CDR3 loop spans 21 amino acids. The CDR3 spells CASSPPIAQREAALLPYEQFF. CDR3 coding DNA: TGTGCCAGCTCACCACCGATTGCCCAGCGGGAGGCCGCTCTCCTTCCGTATGAGCAGTTCTTC.

This clonotype was detected ten times or more. This sequence joins TRBV20-1 and TRBJ2-3; either TRBD1 or TRBD2 may fit D (5 bases each). Germline-derived CDR1 and CDR2 are DFQATT and SNEGSKA (reference sequence). The CDR3 runs 13 residues. CDR3 in amino acids: CTPSGRSFDTQYF. DNA for the CDR3: TGCACCCCCTCGGGACGGAGCTTTGATACGCAGTATTTT.

V and J are TRBV20-1 and TRBJ1-2; D might be TRBD1 (6 bases). V shed 0 bases and J shed 2 bases, with 13 bases lying between them. Germline V gene sequence: CDR1 DFQATT, CDR2 SNEGSKA (reference sequence). The CDR3 spans 15 residues. CDR3 in DNA: TGCAGTGCTAGAGATCGACAGGTTCCAAACTATGGCTACACCTTC. It specifies CSARDRQVPNYGYTF.

The chain couples TRBV3-1 to TRBJ2-3, with D unclear. CDR1 LGHDT and CDR2 YNNKEL come from the germline V gene (reference sequence). Trimming removed 3 bases at V and 2 bases at J, with 9 bases between. There are 14 residues in the CDR3. The CDR3, as DNA: TGTGCCAGCAGCCAGCGTCAGCCCACAGATACGCAGTATTTT. Protein product: CASSQRQPTDTQYF.

This clonotype has only a few counts. DNA for the CDR3: TGTGCCAGCAGTCCCAGGACATGGACGGGCCACGAGCAGTACTTC. This sequence encodes CASSPRTWTGHEQYF. V and J are TRBV6-8 and TRBJ2-7; TRBD1 is a possible D gene (5 bases). This CDR3 contains 15 residues. Per germline, CDR1 MNHGY and CDR2 SAAAGT. V dropped 5 bases and J dropped 5 bases, with 19 bases sitting between them.

This clonotype was picked up a small number of times. The V gene is TRBV20-1, the J gene TRBJ2-7, with TRBD1 identical over 9 bases. The germline CDR1 and CDR2 sequences are DFQATT and SNEGSKA (reference sequence). The ends lost 0 bases at V and 0 bases at J; junction bases unmatched: 6. The CDR3 contains 16 residues. The CDR3 DNA is TGCAGTGCTAGAGATGTGGGACAGGGAGGCTCCTACGAGCAGTACTTC. It specifies CSARDVGQGGSYEQYF.

This clonotype was found a few times. This rearrangement joins TRBV7-2 to TRBJ2-5; the match to TRBD2 covers 11 bases. V trimming: 1 base; J trimming: 4 bases; junction bases outside the gene matches: 8. CDR1 is SGHTA and CDR2 is FQGNSA in the germline V gene. The CDR3 contains 17 residues. CDR3 sequence (DNA): TGTGCCAGCAGCTTAGGATGGCGTAGCGGGAGGGGAGAGACCCAGTACTTC. This codes for CASSLGWRSGRGETQYF. The full variable domain, its missing parts supplied by reference TRBV7-2 and TRBJ2-5, is GAGVSQSPSNKVTEKGKDVELRCDPISGHTALYWYRQSLGQGLEFLIYFQGNSAPDKSGLPSDRFSAERTGGSVSTLTIQRTQQEDSAVYLCASSLGWRSGRGETQYFGPGTRLLVL.

The chain is built from TRBV21-1 and TRBJ2-7; the DNA was not used to check the table's D call, TRBD1. TRBV21-1 is an annotated pseudogene. There are 20 residues in the CDR3. CDR3: CASSKVRGQGVGGIRSEQYF. For the CDR3, the DNA is TGTGCCAGCAGCAAAGTAAGAGGACAGGGGGTTGGGGGGATCCGATCAGAGCAGTACTTC.

This clonotype has a handful of counts. This sequence joins TRBV20-1 and TRBJ1-1, with D perhaps TRBD1 (6 bases). Germline V gene lookup returns CDR1 DFQATT and CDR2 SNEGSKA (reference sequence). This CDR3 spans 14 amino acids. V dropped 4 bases and J dropped 2 bases, with 14 bases sitting between them. Here the CDR3 reads CSANRDSLNTEAFF. DNA of the CDR3: TGCAGTGCTAACAGGGATTCGCTTAACACTGAAGCTTTCTTT.